The T cell receptor beta chain under discussion was sequenced for a study of T cell changes during pregnancy in multiple sclerosis. Generated by immunoSEQ multiplex PCR, the TCRdb table keeps only in-frame clones and is missing some. This repertoire shows roughly 100,000 clones, 91% found once; its top ten account for around 3.1%. In germline, CDR1 is MDHEN, CDR2 SYDVKM. The CDR3 has 16 residues. Trimming removed 5 bases from V and 2 bases from J, with 16 bases in between. The sample consisted of peripheral blood, taken in the second trimester of pregnancy. The clonotype comes from a female donor with multiple sclerosis, enrolled in a pregnancy study. The J gene is TRBJ2-1, the V gene TRBV28, with D possibly being TRBD1 (6 bases). Here the CDR3 DNA reads TGTGCCAGCAGTAGTAGTGGGGCAGGGGCCTACAATGAGCAGTTCTTC. As protein: CASSSSGAGAYNEQFF.